These 28 T cell receptor beta chains share one sample of origin, sequenced in a study of blood T cell repertoires in COVID-19. Produced via immunoSEQ multiplex PCR; TCRdb's table is partial and in-frame only. The sample holds a few hundred thousand clones, 88% seen once. Sequenced input: PBMCs or T cells enriched from blood (not recorded which). The receptors originated from a woman in her twenties or thirties who had recovered from COVID-19.

This clone has more than one count but fewer than ten. V usage is TRBV27 and J usage is TRBJ1-2; weak D call: TRBD1 (5 bases). Trimming left V 7 bases short and J 4 bases short, with 22 bases between. The germline V gene encodes CDR1 MNHEY and CDR2 SMNVEV (reference sequence). This CDR3 contains 16 residues. The CDR3 nucleotides read TGTGCCAGCAAAACCGGGGGGGGTTCGGGTGGCTATGGCTACACCTTC. It specifies CASKTGGGSGGYGYTF.

The chain carries TRBV4-1 and TRBJ2-5; 7 bases align to TRBD2. Germline trimming cut 4 bases from V and 9 bases from J; bases unmatched to any gene: 20. From germline, CDR1 is MGHRA and CDR2 YSYEKL. The CDR3 loop spans 17 amino acids. The DNA for the CDR3 is TGCGCCAGCAGCCGCCTCTCCGGGACTGCCAAGGCGGGGGCCCAGTACTTC. It yields the protein CASSRLSGTAKAGAQYF.

This clone has only a few counts. CDR3 sequence (DNA): TGTGCCAGCAGGGGGGGGAACTCTGGGGCCAACGTCCTGACTTTC. Encoded protein: CASRGGNSGANVLTF. The rearrangement joins TRBV2 to TRBJ2-6, with 7 nucleotides matching TRBD2. From germline, CDR1 is SNHLY and CDR2 FYNNEI. V was pared by 6 bases and J by 0 bases, with 2 bases of the junction left unmatched. This CDR3 has 15 residues.

This clone was seen just once. The V call is TRBV4-1, the J call TRBJ2-7; D is undetermined. Trimming stripped 3 bases from V and 2 bases from J, with 11 bases between. Germline V CDR1 and CDR2: MGHRA, YSYEKL. The CDR3 runs 14 residues. Here the CDR3 DNA reads TGCGCCAGCAGCCAGCGTGACGGAGCCTACGAGCAGTACTTC. This gives the protein CASSQRDGAYEQYF.

The V call is TRBV23-1, the J call TRBJ2-4, with TRBD2 matching 7 bases. TRBV23-1 is treated as an ORF (open reading frame) with a function not yet certain. The V gene end was trimmed by 4 bases and the J gene end by 6 bases; junction bases not matched to a gene: 3. This CDR3 comprises 13 residues. CDR3 in DNA: TGCGCCAGCAGTCCCCCTAGCGGAAACATTCAGTACTTC. It codes for CASSPPSGNIQYF.

The chain is built from TRBV27 and TRBJ2-1; TRBD1 might be the D (5 bases). There are 15 residues in the CDR3. The V gene lost 5 bases and the J gene lost 3 bases, with 14 bases spanning the gap. Germline loops: CDR1 MNHEY, CDR2 SMNVEV (reference sequence). The CDR3 region has the DNA TGTGCCAGCAGTAATAGACAGCCCCTCTACAATGAGCAGTTCTTC. Translation gives CASSNRQPLYNEQFF.

V is TRBV19 and J is TRBJ1-1; D gene unclear. CDR3 size: 15 residues. CDR1 is LNHDA, CDR2 SQIVND, per germline (reference sequence). Between the trimmed V and J ends, which lost 3 bases and 1 base, there was a span of 12 bases. The CDR3 region has the DNA TGTGCCAGTAGTATTGAAGGACTGCCGAACACTGAAGCTTTCTTT. This encodes CASSIEGLPNTEAFF.

As for this clone: A read error may produce the germline difference seen at one junction end. This chain uses TRBV5-1 with TRBJ2-4, with D maybe TRBD1 (6 bases). The CDR3 consists of 15 residues. The germline V gene has CDR1 SGHRS and CDR2 YFSETQ. CDR3 DNA: TGCGCCAGCAGCTTGACAGGGCGAGAATCTGCGTGGTTATCGTTC. Protein: CASSLTGRESAWLSF. The full variable domain, with the rest looked up from reference TRBV5-1 and TRBJ2-4, is KAGVTQTPRYLIKTRGQQVTLSCSPISGHRSVSWYQQTPGQGLQFLFEYFSETQRNKGNFPGRFSGRQFSNSRSEMNVSTLELGDSALYLCASSLTGRESAWLSFGAGTRLSVL.

The V gene is TRBV7-2, the J gene TRBJ2-7, with TRBD1 identical over 9 bases. Germline V CDR1 and CDR2: SGHTA, FQGNSA. The CDR3 is 15 residues long. V lost 0 bases, J lost 4 bases, and 4 bases stayed unmatched. This CDR3 is CASSLAGTGSYEQYF. The CDR3 nucleotides are TGTGCCAGCAGCTTAGCGGGGACAGGGAGTTACGAGCAGTACTTC.

The chain is built from TRBV19 and TRBJ2-2; 8 bases agree with TRBD2. Losses at the gene ends were 6 bases for V and 3 bases for J; bases not matched to a gene: 3. The CDR3 has 14 residues. CDR1 LNHDA and CDR2 SQIVND come from the germline V gene (reference sequence). CDR3 residues: CASSGGGYTGELFF. CDR3 nucleotides: TGTGCCAGTAGCGGGGGGGGATACACCGGGGAGCTGTTTTTT.

The V gene is TRBV7-2, the J gene TRBJ1-1; D is unclear. V was shortened by 6 bases and J by 1 base, with 12 bases between the two germline ends. Per the germline V gene, CDR1 is SGHTA and CDR2 is FQGNSA. The CDR3 totals 14 residues. The CDR3 sequence: CASSLSRRNTEAFF. CDR3 nucleotide sequence: TGTGCCAGCAGTTTAAGTCGCAGGAACACTGAAGCTTTCTTT.

This clone has more than one count but fewer than ten. The chain has TRBV5-1 and TRBJ1-5; a possible D gene is TRBD1 (6 bases). The V gene's germline CDR1 is SGHRS and CDR2 YFSETQ. V was clipped by 4 bases and J by 4 bases, with 15 bases between them. The CDR3 totals 15 residues. This CDR3 is CASSLAGGLNQPQHF. DNA of the CDR3: TGCGCCAGCAGCCTGGCGGGGGGCCTAAATCAGCCCCAGCATTTT.

The gene calls are TRBV28 and TRBJ1-5; perhaps TRBD1 as D (6 bases). The V gene lost 5 bases and the J gene lost 9 bases, with 17 bases spanning the gap. In germline, CDR1 is MDHEN, CDR2 SYDVKM. The CDR3 spans 14 residues. The DNA of the CDR3 is TGTGCCAGCAGTCACTCGCGGGGGGGCCGGCCCCAGCATTTT. This encodes CASSHSRGGRPQHF. The full variable domain, its missing parts supplied by reference TRBV28 and TRBJ1-5, is DVKVTQSSRYLVKRTGEKVFLECVQDMDHENMFWYRQDPGLGLRLIYFSYDVKMKEKGDIPEGYSVSREKKERFSLILESASTNQTSMYLCASSHSRGGRPQHFGDGTRLSIL.

This rearrangement joins TRBV5-1 to TRBJ1-5; tentatively, D is TRBD1 (6 bases). V lost 0 bases and J lost 4, with 11 bases in between. This CDR3 has 15 amino acids. CDR1 is SGHRS and CDR2 is YFSETQ in the germline V gene. CDR3 protein: CASSLEGGPNQPQHF. The DNA of the CDR3 is TGCGCCAGCAGCTTGGAAGGGGGTCCGAATCAGCCCCAGCATTTT.

The chain combines TRBV10-1 with TRBJ1-2, with 7 bases lining up with TRBD1. This CDR3 has 15 residues. CDR1 is WNHNN and CDR2 is SYGVQD in the germline V gene (reference sequence). The J segment lost 4 bases and the V segment lost 4 bases, leaving 9 bases of the junction unmatched. The CDR3 loop is CASSGDAGTAYGYTF. CDR3 nucleotides: TGCGCCAGCAGTGGTGATGCCGGGACAGCCTATGGCTACACCTTC.

The chain carries TRBV4-1 and TRBJ2-1; the D gene is possibly TRBD2 (6 bases). V gave up 3 bases and J gave up 5 bases, with 14 bases separating them. Germline loops: CDR1 MGHRA, CDR2 YSYEKL. The CDR3 extends over 15 amino acids. The CDR3 nucleotides read TGCGCCAGCAGCCACTTAGCGGTGTGGAACAATGAGCAGTTCTTC. As protein: CASSHLAVWNNEQFF.

This sequence joins TRBV6-5 and TRBJ2-5; D is uncertain. This CDR3 contains 15 residues. V lost 8 bases and J 2 bases, leaving 18 bases between the germline ends. CDR1 and CDR2 (germline): MNHEY, SVGAGI. The CDR3 protein is CASSNTLGRQETQYF. In DNA, the CDR3 is TGTGCCAGCTCCAACACACTGGGCAGGCAAGAGACCCAGTACTTC.

The V gene is TRBV12-3 or TRBV12-4, the J gene TRBJ1-1, with D possibly TRBD1 on 5 matching bases. V lost 8 bases and J 5 bases, leaving 15 bases between the germline ends. The length of the CDR3 is 13 residues. This chain's CDR3 is CASVIRVNTEAFF. The CDR3, as DNA: TGTGCCAGCGTAATCAGGGTAAATACTGAAGCTTTCTTT.

This chain uses TRBV30 with TRBJ2-7; D not resolved. The V and J ends lost 3 bases and 0 bases respectively, with 9 bases between them. The CDR3 contains 13 residues. Germline assignment: CDR1 GTSNPN and CDR2 SVGIG (reference sequence). In DNA, the CDR3 is TGTGCCTGGAGGCAGGCGAGCTCCTACGAGCAGTACTTC. Amino acids: CAWRQASSYEQYF.

The chain joins TRBV9 to TRBJ2-7; 7 bases are shared with TRBD1. The CDR3 runs to 12 residues. Per the germline V gene, CDR1 is SGDLS and CDR2 is YYNGEE. Unmatched junction bases numbered 0, after V lost 3 bases and J lost 3 bases. The CDR3 coding sequence is TGTGCCAGCAGCGCAGGGGGCTACGAGCAGTACTTC. This codes for CASSAGGYEQYF.

The V gene is TRBV19, the J gene TRBJ1-3; D is perhaps TRBD1 (5 bases). V was cut by 8 bases and J by 2 bases, with 22 bases left in between. This CDR3 has 17 amino acids. The germline gives CDR1 LNHDA, CDR2 SQIVND (reference sequence). CDR3 DNA sequence: TGTGCCAGTGCCTCCTCCGGGACTTCGAGGACTGGAAACACCATATATTTT. The encoded protein is CASASSGTSRTGNTIYF.

The gene calls are TRBV7-2 and TRBJ2-7; perhaps TRBD1 as D (6 bases). CDR3 length: 14 residues. Germline-derived CDR1 and CDR2 are SGHTA and FQGNSA. Trimming pared 0 bases from V and 3 bases from J, leaving 9 bases between. This CDR3 is CASSLAPTGYEQYF. The CDR3 DNA reads as TGTGCCAGCAGCTTAGCGCCGACAGGCTACGAGCAGTACTTC. The complete variable domain, with remaining parts taken from reference TRBV7-2 and TRBJ2-7, reads GAGVSQSPSNKVTEKGKDVELRCDPISGHTALYWYRQSLGQGLEFLIYFQGNSAPDKSGLPSDRFSAERTGGSVSTLTIQRTQQEDSAVYLCASSLAPTGYEQYFGPGTRLTVT.

The CDR3 sequence: CASSLVGLRLDEQYF. CDR3 DNA sequence: TGTGCCAGCAGCTTAGTTGGACTGCGCTTGGACGAGCAGTACTTC. J is TRBJ2-7 and V is TRBV11-2, with a weak D call TRBD2 (5 bases). CDR3 length: 15 amino acids. V lost 1 base and J lost 5, with 15 bases in between. The V gene's germline CDR1 is SGHAT and CDR2 FQNNGV.

The chain recombines TRBV29-1 with TRBJ1-2; no reliable D call. Germline V CDR1 and CDR2: SQVTM, ANQGSEA. Trimming left V 4 bases short and J 4 bases short, with 13 bases between. CDR3 length equals 13 residues. CDR3 sequence reads: CSVGAGPFYGYTF. The CDR3 DNA sequence: TGCAGCGTTGGAGCAGGCCCCTTCTATGGCTACACCTTC.

This chain uses TRBV9 with TRBJ1-3, with 8 bases lining up with TRBD1. Trimming took 3 bases from V and 2 from J; bases not matched to a gene: 7. The CDR3 loop spans 16 amino acids. The V gene's germline CDR1 is SGDLS and CDR2 YYNGEE. The CDR3 sequence: CASSATGDLAGNTIYF. DNA of the CDR3: TGTGCCAGCAGCGCGACAGGGGATCTCGCTGGAAACACCATATATTTT.

V gene TRBV9 combines with J gene TRBJ1-1; D ambiguous. V dropped 7 bases and J dropped 5 bases, with 15 bases sitting between them. This CDR3 is built from 13 residues. Germline V gene data show CDR1 as SGDLS and CDR2 as YYNGEE. The CDR3 DNA sequence: TGTGCCAGCGCCCGGTCGGGAGGTACTGAAGCTTTCTTT. Its protein is CASARSGGTEAFF.

The rearrangement links TRBV7-2 to TRBJ2-1; possible D gene TRBD2, 6 bases. The CDR3 has 15 amino acids. The V and J ends lost 1 base and 4 bases respectively, with 11 bases between them. CDR1 is SGHTA and CDR2 is FQGNSA in the germline V gene. The CDR3 protein is CASSLEGLPYNEQFF. Written as DNA, the CDR3 is TGTGCCAGCAGCTTAGAAGGACTACCATACAATGAGCAGTTCTTC.

The chain employs TRBV14 and TRBJ2-2; 8 bases match TRBD2. CDR3 length equals 16 residues. V shed 0 bases, J shed 6 bases, and the junction held 6 bases outside the gene matches. From germline, CDR1 is SGHDN and CDR2 FVKESK. CDR3 residues: CASSQDAAGVPGELFF. In DNA, the CDR3 is TGTGCCAGCAGCCAAGATGCAGCGGGAGTCCCCGGGGAGCTGTTTTTT. Supplemented by reference TRBV14 and TRBJ2-2, the full variable domain reads EAGVTQFPSHSVIEKGQTVTLRCDPISGHDNLYWYRRVMGKEIKFLLHFVKESKQDESGMPNNRFLAERTGGTYSTLKVQPAELEDSGVYFCASSQDAAGVPGELFFGEGSRLTVL.